The subject of this entry is one TCR beta chain. The antigen is not known. The data are from a study of fetal regulatory T cell absence and autoimmunity. The CDR3 is 14 residues long. Germline loops: CDR1 MNHEY, CDR2 SVGAGI. Trimming cost V 5 bases and J 1 base, with 12 bases left between them. Study results and limitations: Broadly similar TRB gene family usage was seen in pancreas and cord blood. Some top pancreas TCR clones were over 80-fold enriched versus cord blood.

This was a survey-level run. The data were produced by immunoSEQ multiplex PCR, yet TCRdb's version contains in-frame clones alone and is incomplete. The sample holds more than 90,000 clones, roughly 70% seen once. This chain joins TRBV6-5 and TRBJ2-7, with a tentative D call TRBD1 (5 bases). This TCR was recovered from a male donor with IPEX syndrome. Sequencing used pancreas tissue. The CDR3 sequence is CASSRLRGSYEQYF. CDR3 nucleotides: TGTGCCAGCAGTCGCCTAAGGGGATCCTACGAGCAGTACTTC.